This is a list of T cell receptor beta chains from one sample in a study of a mutant IDH1 vaccine in newly diagnosed glioma. Here immunoSEQ multiplex PCR was the method, and the copy in TCRdb shows in-frame clones only, minus some. The sample consists of roughly 32,000 clones, over 75% of them appearing once. Antigens of these TCRs are unknown. Sequenced here: PBMCs, sampled from a glioma patient whose treatment included an IDH1 peptide vaccine. The receptors derive from a man aged 40-55 years with glioma. Some clones in this sample may be carry-over from other donors' samples. Each CDR3 is given with its conserved first and last residue. The D gene is left open where the match is weak. Not every row has a clone size; where given, it reads once, few, many or a size class.

V gene,J gene,clone size,D gene,CDR3 protein,CDR3 DNA
TRBV19,TRBJ1-1,.,.,CASSTGTMNTEAFF,TGTGCCAGTAGTACAGGGACGATGAACACTGAAGCTTTCTTT
TRBV4-1,TRBJ1-5,medium-sized,.,CASSQPDRDNQPQHF,TGCGCCAGCAGCCAACCCGACAGAGACAATCAGCCCCAGCATTTT
TRBV4-2,TRBJ1-5,.,TRBD1,CASSQDSRTGAQPQHF,TGTGCCAGCAGCCAAGATAGCCGGACAGGGGCTCAGCCCCAGCATTTT
TRBV11-3,TRBJ2-7,.,.,CASSGTRGSEQYF,TGTGCCAGCAGCGGGACCAGGGGAAGCGAGCAGTACTTC
TRBV6-1,TRBJ1-5,.,.,CASSGDIYSNQPQHF,TGTGCCAGCAGTGGCGACATCTATAGCAATCAGCCCCAGCATTTT
TRBV10-3,TRBJ2-1,.,TRBD2,CAISDGLETTMRQFF,TGTGCCATCAGTGACGGACTAGAGACTACAATGAGGCAGTTCTTC
TRBV12-5,TRBJ2-2,few,TRBD1,CASGLIRDRGTGELFF,TGTGCTAGTGGTTTGATCCGGGACAGGGGCACCGGGGAGCTGTTTTTT
TRBV27,TRBJ1-1,.,.,CASRAVIPMNTEAFF,TGTGCCAGCAGGGCCGTCATACCTATGAACACTGAAGCTTTCTTT
TRBV5-6,TRBJ1-1,.,TRBD1,CASSWGDSEAFF,TGTGCCAGCAGCTGGGGGGACAGTGAAGCTTTCTTT
TRBV19,TRBJ2-5,.,.,CASSITGQETQYF,TGTGCCAGTAGTATAACAGGGCAAGAGACCCAGTACTTC
TRBV6-6,TRBJ2-5,.,.,CASSYRQSYQETQYF,TGTGCCAGCAGTTACAGGCAGTCGTACCAAGAGACCCAGTACTTC
TRBV29-1,TRBJ2-1,once,.,CSVEEGVLREQFF,TGCAGCGTTGAAGAGGGAGTTTTGCGTGAGCAGTTCTTC
TRBV4-1,TRBJ1-3,.,TRBD1,CASSSSDRVDTIYF,TGCGCCAGCAGCTCTTCGGACAGGGTAGACACCATATATTTT
TRBV6-1,TRBJ1-1,.,TRBD1,CASRDGGQANTEAFF,TGTGCCAGCAGAGATGGGGGACAGGCGAACACTGAAGCTTTCTTT
TRBV27,TRBJ2-7,.,.,CASSFTIDEQYF,TGTGCCAGCAGTTTTACCATCGACGAGCAGTACTTC
TRBV11-2,TRBJ2-7,once,TRBD1,CASSRPATGIRQYF,TGTGCCAGCAGCCGACCGGCGACAGGGATTCGGCAGTACTTC
TRBV5-6,TRBJ2-1,.,.,CASSSKTQVLSYNEQFF,TGTGCCAGCAGCTCAAAAACACAGGTTTTATCCTACAATGAGCAGTTCTTC
TRBV5-1,TRBJ1-3,.,.,CASSLDSRVDTIYF,TGCGCCAGCAGCCTCGACTCCAGGGTTGACACCATATATTTT
TRBV6-1,TRBJ2-7,.,.,CASSEAPRHYEQYF,TGTGCCAGCAGTGAAGCGCCTCGGCACTACGAGCAGTACTTC
TRBV10-3,TRBJ1-2,few,.,CAISDGGLYGYTF,TGTGCCATCAGTGATGGGGGGCTCTATGGCTACACCTTC